This T cell receptor (beta chain) was recorded in a study of graft-versus-host responses after intestinal transplantation (dated by TCRdb to about 2021). Context from the whole study: Recipients received multivisceral, liver-intestinal, or isolated intestinal transplants. Every recipient was given anti-thymocyte globulin induction, then maintenance tacrolimus and steroids for approximately 3 years. Rather than being sequenced by the commercial service, samples from three later patients were sequenced in-house on an Illumina MiSeq and processed with MiXCR. After intestinal transplantation, graft-versus-host and host-versus-graft alloreactive T cell clones in the graft, circulation and bone marrow were tracked using bulk TCR-beta CDR3 sequencing. A peak of at least 4% donor T cells among recipient peripheral blood mononuclear cells was the definition used for donor T cell macrochimerism. The cohort enrolled under 25 intestinal transplant recipients including one retransplant, and a few patients lacking pretransplant specimens were excluded. To identify alloreactive clones, pre-transplant mixed lymphocyte reaction products were sequenced and compared with unstimulated pre-transplant donor and recipient T cells. The full study reports these points: High GvH to HvG T cell clonal ratios were observed in the allografts of patients with donor T cell macrochimerism. Early after transplant, peak levels of circulating GvH clones were associated with declines in HvG clones. GvH clones were detected in recipient bone marrow, and some of these GvH clones were observed earlier in ileal mucosa or blood, consistent with an intestinal mucosal origin. The conclusions were limited by the relatively low number and heterogeneity of the intestinal transplant patients.

The CDR1 and CDR2 encoded by the germline V gene (reference sequence) are LNHDA and SQIVND. The CDR3 runs 15 amino acids, cysteine and phenylalanine included. Only CDR3 DNA is held: 45 bases, read in frame from base 1. From V the trimming removes 3 bases and from J it removes 0 bases, while the gene matches leave 0 bases of the junction unaccounted for. The library was prepared using the immunoSEQ multiplex PCR assay. In most patients, genomic DNA was isolated using the Qiagen DNeasy Blood and Tissue Kit and sent frozen to Adaptive Biotechnologies for TCR sequencing. For most patients, genomic DNA was subjected to high-throughput TCR-beta CDR3 sequencing by Adaptive Biotechnologies. The original methods were these. Adaptive's ImmunoSEQ software supplied the TCR sequencing data for 18 patients, while MiXCR and VDJtools were used to process a few other patients. CD4 versus CD8 sorting errors were corrected by removing sequences found in both subsets at a frequency ratio below 5:1. Because the origin of CDR3 nucleotide sequences shared between donor and recipient could not be assigned, those sequences were removed. To be classed as alloreactive, a clone needed at least 2-fold expansion over unstimulated cells and a minimum CFSE-low frequency of 0.002% (template counts) or 0.001% (read counts). Mappable clones were those detected in sequenced pre-transplant spleen, lymph node, or MLR CFSE-low populations of the donor or recipient. Cumulative frequency of alloreactive clones was calculated as a percentage of all sequences weighted by copy number. In TCRdb, the immuneACCESS table is reduced to in-frame sequences with V and J assigned. These tables do not hold every clone; where another copy was compared, an unresolved V gene accounts for under half, and the others remain unexplained. The DNA was the basis for D and trimming; V, J and clone size are from that table. Recorded for this sample are approximately 75,000 clones; about 90% of them occurred a single time. Of the sample, less than 5% falls within the top ten clones.

Turning to this clone: The antigen this receptor binds is unknown. No much larger clonotype is one base removed from it; base qualities were not supplied.

This specimen's time point label, interpreted: cells obtained before transplantation from donor or recipient. CD3+CD4+ and CD3+CD8+ populations were FACS-sorted from unstimulated pre-transplant donor and recipient cells taken from spleen or lymph nodes. The clonotype comes from a human donor who was the organ donor for an intestinal transplant. Sequenced material: unstimulated CD8+ T cells sorted from spleen or lymph node cells, taken before transplant. The chain was built from TRBV19 and TRBJ1-5; 9 bases in between match TRBD1. The nucleotides read TGTGCCAGTAGTATGACAGGGGGTAGCAATCAGCCCCAGCATTTT. This translates into CASSMTGGSNQPQHF.